This TCR beta chain was profiled in a study of vaccination and CD4 T cells after COVID-19. Findings of the study overall: The appearance of a median about 90% of reactive clones in convalescent patients occurred only post-vaccination. Clonotypes reactive to SARS-CoV-2 had a median that went up from about 20 to 38, but not significantly.

The study sequenced cultured CD4+ T cell DNA using the Oncomine TCR Beta short-read assay. TCRdb used MiXCR to reprocess the PCR reads, holding one entry per CDR3 protein. The sample contains roughly 9,500 distinct CDR3 sequences, about 60% of which appear only once. Germline CDR1 reads SNHLY; CDR2 reads FYNNEI. Unmatched junction bases numbered 5, after V lost 5 bases and J lost 6 bases. The CDR3 contains 14 residues. Treatment in this sample: roughly ten-day PBMC culture with coronavirus spike peptide pools or control peptides (ViraFEST assay). With respect to this clonotype: Its antigen remains unidentified.

The origin of this receptor is a human donor who had recovered from COVID-19. The rearrangement joins TRBV2 to TRBJ2-7; 12 bases are a match to TRBD1. Sequencing used CD4+ T cells from blood, cultured in vitro. CDR3 sequence (DNA): TGTGCCAGCAGTCCCGGGACAGGGGGCCTCGAGCAGTACTTC. It is translated as CASSPGTGGLEQYF.